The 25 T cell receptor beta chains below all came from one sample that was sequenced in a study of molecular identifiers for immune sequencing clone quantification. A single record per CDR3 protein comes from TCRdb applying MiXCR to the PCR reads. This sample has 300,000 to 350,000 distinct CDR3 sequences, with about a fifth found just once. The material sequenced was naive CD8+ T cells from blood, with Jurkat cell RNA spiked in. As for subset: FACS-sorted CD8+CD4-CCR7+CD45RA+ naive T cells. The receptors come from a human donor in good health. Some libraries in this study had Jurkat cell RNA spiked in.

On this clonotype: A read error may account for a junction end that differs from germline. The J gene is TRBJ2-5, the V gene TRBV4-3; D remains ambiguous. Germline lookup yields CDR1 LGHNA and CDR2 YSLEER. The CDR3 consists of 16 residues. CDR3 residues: CTSSQGFDRYQETQYF. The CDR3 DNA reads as TGCACCAGCAGCCAAGGCTTTGACCGTTACCAAGAGACCCAGTACTTC.

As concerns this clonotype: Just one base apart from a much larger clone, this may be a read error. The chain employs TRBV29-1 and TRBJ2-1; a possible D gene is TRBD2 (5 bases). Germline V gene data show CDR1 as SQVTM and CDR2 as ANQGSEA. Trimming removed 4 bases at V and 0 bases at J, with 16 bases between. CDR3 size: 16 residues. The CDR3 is CSVGGSPGSSYNEQFF. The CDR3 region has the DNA TGCAGCGTTGGAGGAAGTCCGGGGAGCTCCTACAATGAGCAGTTCTTC.

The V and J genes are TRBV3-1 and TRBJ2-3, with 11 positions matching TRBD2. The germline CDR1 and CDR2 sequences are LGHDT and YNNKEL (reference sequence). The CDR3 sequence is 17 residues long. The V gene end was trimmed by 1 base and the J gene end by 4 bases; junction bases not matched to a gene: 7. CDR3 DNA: TGTGCCAGCAGCCAAGTGCTAGCGGGAGGCTACGCAGATACGCAGTATTTT. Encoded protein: CASSQVLAGGYADTQYF.

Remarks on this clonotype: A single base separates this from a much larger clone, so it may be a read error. The CDR3 loop reads CASSPLPGYNNEQLF. The CDR3 coding sequence is TGTGCCAGCAGTCCCCTCCCGGGCTACAACAATGAGCAGCTCTTC. The chain is built from TRBV6-2 or TRBV6-3 and TRBJ2-1; D is unclear. CDR1 is MNHEY, CDR2 SVGEGT, per germline. This CDR3 is 15 amino acids long.

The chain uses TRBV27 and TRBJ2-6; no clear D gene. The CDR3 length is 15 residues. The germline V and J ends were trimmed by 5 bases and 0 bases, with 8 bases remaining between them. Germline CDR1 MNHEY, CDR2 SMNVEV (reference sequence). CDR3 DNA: TGTGCCAGCAGTGACGAGAGCTCTGGGGCCAACGTCCTGACTTTC. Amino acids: CASSDESSGANVLTF.

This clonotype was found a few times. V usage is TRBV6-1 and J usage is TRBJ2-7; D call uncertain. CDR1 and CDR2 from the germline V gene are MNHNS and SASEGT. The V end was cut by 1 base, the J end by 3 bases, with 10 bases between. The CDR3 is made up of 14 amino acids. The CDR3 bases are TGTGCCAGCAGTGAAGTCGGCCTTTACTACGAGCAGTACTTC. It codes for CASSEVGLYYEQYF.

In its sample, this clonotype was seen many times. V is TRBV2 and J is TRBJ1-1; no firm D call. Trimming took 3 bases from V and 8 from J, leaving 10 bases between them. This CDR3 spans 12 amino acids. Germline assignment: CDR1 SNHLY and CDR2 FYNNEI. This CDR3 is CASSDSGKEAFF. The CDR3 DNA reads TGTGCCAGCAGTGATTCAGGAAAGGAAGCTTTCTTT.

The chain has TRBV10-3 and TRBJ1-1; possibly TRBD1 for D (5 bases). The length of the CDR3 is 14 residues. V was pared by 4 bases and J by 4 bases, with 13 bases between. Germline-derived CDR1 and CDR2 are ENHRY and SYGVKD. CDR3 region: CAISVPGGGTEAFF. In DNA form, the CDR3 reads TGTGCCATCAGTGTCCCGGGGGGGGGCACTGAAGCTTTCTTT.

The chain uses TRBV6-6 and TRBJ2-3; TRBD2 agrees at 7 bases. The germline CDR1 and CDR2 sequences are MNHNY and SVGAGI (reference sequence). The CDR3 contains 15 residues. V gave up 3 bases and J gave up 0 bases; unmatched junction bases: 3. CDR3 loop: CASSYRRGSTDTQYF. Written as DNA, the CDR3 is TGTGCCAGCAGTTATAGGCGGGGGAGCACAGATACGCAGTATTTT.

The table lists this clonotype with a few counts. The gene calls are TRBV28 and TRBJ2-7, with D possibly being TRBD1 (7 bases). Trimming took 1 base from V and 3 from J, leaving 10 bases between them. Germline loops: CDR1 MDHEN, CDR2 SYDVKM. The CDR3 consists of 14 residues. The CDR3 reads CASSLFQGGYEQYF. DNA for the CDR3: TGTGCCAGCAGTTTATTCCAGGGGGGCTACGAGCAGTACTTC.

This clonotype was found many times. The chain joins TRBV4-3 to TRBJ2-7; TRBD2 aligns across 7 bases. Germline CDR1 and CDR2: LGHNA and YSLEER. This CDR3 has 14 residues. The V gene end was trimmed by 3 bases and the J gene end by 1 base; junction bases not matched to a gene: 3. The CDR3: CASSQGTISYEQYF. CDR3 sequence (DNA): TGCGCCAGCAGCCAGGGGACTATATCCTACGAGCAGTACTTC.

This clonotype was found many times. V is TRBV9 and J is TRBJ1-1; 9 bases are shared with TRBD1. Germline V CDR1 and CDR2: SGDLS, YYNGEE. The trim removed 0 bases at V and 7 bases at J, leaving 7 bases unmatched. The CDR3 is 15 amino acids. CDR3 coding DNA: TGTGCCAGCAGCGTAGGTAGGACAGGGGTGCATGAAGCTTTCTTT. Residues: CASSVGRTGVHEAFF.

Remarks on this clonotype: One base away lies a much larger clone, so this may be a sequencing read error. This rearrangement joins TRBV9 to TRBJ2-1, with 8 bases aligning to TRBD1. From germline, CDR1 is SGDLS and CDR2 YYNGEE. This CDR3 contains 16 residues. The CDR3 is CVSSQEPGQVRNEQFF. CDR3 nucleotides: TGTGTCAGCAGCCAAGAGCCGGGACAGGTTCGTAATGAGCAGTTCTTC.

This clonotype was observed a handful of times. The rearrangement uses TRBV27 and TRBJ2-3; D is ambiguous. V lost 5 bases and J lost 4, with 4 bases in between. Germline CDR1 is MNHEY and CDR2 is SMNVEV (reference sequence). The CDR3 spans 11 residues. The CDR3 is CASSNADTQYF. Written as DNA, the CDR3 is TGTGCCAGCAGTAATGCAGATACGCAGTATTTT.

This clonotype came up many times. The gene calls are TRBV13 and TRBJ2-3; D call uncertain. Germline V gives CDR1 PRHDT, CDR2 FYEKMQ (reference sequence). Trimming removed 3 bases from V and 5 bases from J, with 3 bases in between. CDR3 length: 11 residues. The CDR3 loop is CASSLQDTQYF. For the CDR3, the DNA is TGTGCCAGCAGCTTGCAAGATACGCAGTATTTT.

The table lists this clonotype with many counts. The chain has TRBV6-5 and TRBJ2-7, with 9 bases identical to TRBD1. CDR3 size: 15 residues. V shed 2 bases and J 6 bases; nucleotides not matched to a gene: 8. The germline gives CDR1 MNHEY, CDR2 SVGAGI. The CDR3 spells CASSYAGQGSTEQYF. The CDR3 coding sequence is TGTGCCAGCAGTTACGCGGGACAGGGAAGTACCGAGCAGTACTTC.

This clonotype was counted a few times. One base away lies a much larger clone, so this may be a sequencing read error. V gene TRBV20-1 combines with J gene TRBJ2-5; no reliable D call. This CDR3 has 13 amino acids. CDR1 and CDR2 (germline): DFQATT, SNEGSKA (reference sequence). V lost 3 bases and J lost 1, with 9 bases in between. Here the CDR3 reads CSARAAGQETQYF. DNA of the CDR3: TGCAGTGCTAGGGCTGCCGGCCAAGAGACCCAGTACTTC.

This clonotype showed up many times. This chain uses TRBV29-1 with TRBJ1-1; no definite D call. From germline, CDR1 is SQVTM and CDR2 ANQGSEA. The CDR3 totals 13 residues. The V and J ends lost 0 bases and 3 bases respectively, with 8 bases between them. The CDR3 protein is CSVEESGDTEAFF. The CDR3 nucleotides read TGCAGCGTTGAAGAGTCCGGGGACACTGAAGCTTTCTTT.

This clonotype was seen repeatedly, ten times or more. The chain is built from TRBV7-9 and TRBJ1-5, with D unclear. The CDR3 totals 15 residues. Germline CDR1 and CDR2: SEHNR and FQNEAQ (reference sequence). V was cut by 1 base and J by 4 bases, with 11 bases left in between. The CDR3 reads CASSLGAGRNQPQHF. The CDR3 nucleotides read TGTGCCAGCAGCTTAGGGGCAGGAAGGAATCAGCCCCAGCATTTT. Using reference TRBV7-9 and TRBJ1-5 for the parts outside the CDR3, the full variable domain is DTGVSQNPRHKITKRGQNVTFRCDPISEHNRLYWYRQTLGQGPEFLTYFQNEAQLEKSRLLSDRFSAERPKGSFSTLEIQRTEQGDSAMYLCASSLGAGRNQPQHFGDGTRLSIL.

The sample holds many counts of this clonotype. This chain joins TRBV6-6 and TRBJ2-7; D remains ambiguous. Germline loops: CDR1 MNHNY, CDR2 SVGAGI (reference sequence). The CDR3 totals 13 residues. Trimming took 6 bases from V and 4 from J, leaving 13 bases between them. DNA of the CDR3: TGTGCCAGCAGCCCCGAGAATGGTTACGAGCAGTACTTC. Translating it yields CASSPENGYEQYF.

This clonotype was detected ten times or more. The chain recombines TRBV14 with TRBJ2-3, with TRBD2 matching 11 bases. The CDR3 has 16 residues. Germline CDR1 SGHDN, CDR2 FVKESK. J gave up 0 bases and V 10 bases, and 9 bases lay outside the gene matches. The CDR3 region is CAIRSSGGSSTDTQYF. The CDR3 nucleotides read TGTGCCATCAGATCTAGCGGGGGGTCTAGCACAGATACGCAGTATTTT.

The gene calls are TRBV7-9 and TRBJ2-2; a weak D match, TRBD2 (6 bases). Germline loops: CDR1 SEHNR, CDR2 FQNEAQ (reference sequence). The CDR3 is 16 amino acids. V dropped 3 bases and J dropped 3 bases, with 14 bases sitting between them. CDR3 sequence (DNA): TGTGCCAGCAGCTTCCCCGGAGGGGACGACACCGGGGAGCTGTTTTTT. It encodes CASSFPGGDDTGELFF.

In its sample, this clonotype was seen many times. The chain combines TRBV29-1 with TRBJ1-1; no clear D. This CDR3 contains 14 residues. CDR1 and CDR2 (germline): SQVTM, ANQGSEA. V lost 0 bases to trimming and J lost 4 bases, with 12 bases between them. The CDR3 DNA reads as TGCAGCGTTGAAGATAGGCGAAAGGTCACTGAAGCTTTCTTT. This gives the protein CSVEDRRKVTEAFF.

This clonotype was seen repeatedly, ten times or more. Here the CDR3 reads CASSPLAGTTDTQYF. The CDR3 bases are TGTGCCAGCAGCCCTCTAGCGGGGACCACAGATACGCAGTATTTT. The V and J genes are TRBV11-2 and TRBJ2-3; TRBD2 matches 9 bases. The CDR3 loop spans 15 amino acids. From germline, CDR1 is SGHAT and CDR2 FQNNGV. The trim removed 5 bases at V and 2 bases at J, leaving 5 bases unmatched.

For the CDR3, the DNA is TGTGCCAGCAGTGTCACAGGCCCCGAGCAGTACTTC. It specifies CASSVTGPEQYF. This chain joins TRBV28 and TRBJ2-7; TRBD1 might be the D (5 bases). Germline loops: CDR1 MDHEN, CDR2 SYDVKM. This CDR3 spans 12 amino acids. Trimming shortened V by 5 bases and J by 6 bases, and 11 bases separated the two germline ends.